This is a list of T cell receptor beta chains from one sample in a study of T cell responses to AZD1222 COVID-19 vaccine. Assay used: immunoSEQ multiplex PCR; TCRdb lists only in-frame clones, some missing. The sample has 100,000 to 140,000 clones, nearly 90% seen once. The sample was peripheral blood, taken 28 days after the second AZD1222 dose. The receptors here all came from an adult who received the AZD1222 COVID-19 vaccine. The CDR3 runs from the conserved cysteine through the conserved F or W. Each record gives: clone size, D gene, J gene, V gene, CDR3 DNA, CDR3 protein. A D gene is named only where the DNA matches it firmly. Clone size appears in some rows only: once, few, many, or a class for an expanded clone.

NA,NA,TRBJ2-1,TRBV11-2,TGTGCCAGCAGCCCCCAAGGGACTTACAATGAGCAGTTCTTC,CASSPQGTYNEQFF
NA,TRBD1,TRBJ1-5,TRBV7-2,TGTGCCAGCAGCCCGGGACAGATCAATCAGCCCCAGCATTTT,CASSPGQINQPQHF
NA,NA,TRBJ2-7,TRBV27,TGTGCCAGCAGGACTCAGGGGTTCGAGCAGTACTTC,CASRTQGFEQYF
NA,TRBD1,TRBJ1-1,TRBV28,TGTGCCAGCAGAGACACAGGGGAGAGGTCTGAAGCTTTCTTT,CASRDTGERSEAFF
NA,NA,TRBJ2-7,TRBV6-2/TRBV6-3,TGTGCCAGCAGTTCCACCACAGGAATGGGCTCCGCTTACTACGAGCAGTACTTC,CASSSTTGMGSAYYEQYF
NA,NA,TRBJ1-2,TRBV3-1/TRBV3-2,TGTGCCAGCAGCCAAGTCGGGAATGTGCAATATGGCTACACCTTC,CASSQVGNVQYGYTF
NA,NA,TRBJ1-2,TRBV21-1,TGTGCCAGCAGCAAAGGCGGCGGGCCCAGGAGTCAGTTAGCTAACTATGGCTACACCTTC,CASSKGGGPRSQLANYGYTF
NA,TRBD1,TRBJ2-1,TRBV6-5,TGTGCCAGCAGTTACCGGGGACAGGGGTCCTACAATGAGCAGTTCTTC,CASSYRGQGSYNEQFF
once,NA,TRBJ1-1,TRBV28,TGTGCCAGCCACGTTGGAGGGGGCACTGAAGCTTTCTTT,CASHVGGGTEAFF
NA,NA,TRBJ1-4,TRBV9,TGTGCCAGCAGCATGGGACTCGCTAATGAAAAACTGTTTTTT,CASSMGLANEKLFF
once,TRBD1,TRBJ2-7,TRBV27,TGTGCCAGCAGTTTATCGACAGGGGATTACAACGAGCAGTACTTC,CASSLSTGDYNEQYF
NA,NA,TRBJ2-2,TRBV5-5,TGTGCCAGCATCGTCAGGGTTTCCGGGGAGCTGTTTTTT,CASIVRVSGELFF
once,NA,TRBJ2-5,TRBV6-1,TGTGCCAGCAGTGAAGCGGGAATAGCCGTAGAGACCCAGTACTTC,CASSEAGIAVETQYF
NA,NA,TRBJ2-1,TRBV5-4,TGTGCCAGCAGCTTGGCGGGGCAGGGCGGATTTCATGAGCAGTTCTTC,CASSLAGQGGFHEQFF
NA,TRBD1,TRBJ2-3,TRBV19,TGTGCCAGTAGTAGGACACCCGGGACAGGGGGCGGTGATACGCAGTATTTT,CASSRTPGTGGGDTQYF
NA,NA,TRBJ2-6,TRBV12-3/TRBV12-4,TGTGCCACCCTAAGCTCTGGGGCCAACGTCCTGACTTTC,CATLSSGANVLTF
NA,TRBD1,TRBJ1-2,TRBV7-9,TGTGCCAGCAGCCATGACAGGGGGCGTTTTCGCTTC,CASSHDRGRFRF
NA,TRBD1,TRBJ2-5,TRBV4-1,TGCGCCAGCAGCCATGGGGTCCTGAGGACAGGGGAGGCCCGAGAGACCCAGTACTTC,CASSHGVLRTGEARETQYF
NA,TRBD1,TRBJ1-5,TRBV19,TGTGCCAGTAAAGACAGGGTTCAGCCCCAGCATTTT,CASKDRVQPQHF
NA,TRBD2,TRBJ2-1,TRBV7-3,TGTGCCAGCAGCCAAACTAGCGGGTCTAACAATGAGCAGTTCTTC,CASSQTSGSNNEQFF
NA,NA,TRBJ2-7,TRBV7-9,TGTGCCAGCAGCTTAGGACCCTCCTACGAGCAGTACTTC,CASSLGPSYEQYF
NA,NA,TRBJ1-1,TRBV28,TGTGCCAGCAGCCTCATCACTGAAGCTTTCTTT,CASSLITEAFF
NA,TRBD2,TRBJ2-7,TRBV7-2,TGTGCCAGCAGCTTTCCCTCTGGGGGGGGGTCCTACGAGCAGTACTTC,CASSFPSGGGSYEQYF
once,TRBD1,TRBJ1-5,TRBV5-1,TGCGCCAGCAGCCTGACAGGGGGGGGCGGTCAGCCCCAGCATTTT,CASSLTGGGGQPQHF
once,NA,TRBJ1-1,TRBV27,TGTGCCAGCAGCATCCTACGGGGACCTGAAGCTTTCTTT,CASSILRGPEAFF
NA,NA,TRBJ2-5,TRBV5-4,TGTGCCAGCAGCTTTTTTGGGGGGGCCCGAGAGACCCAGTACTTC,CASSFFGGARETQYF
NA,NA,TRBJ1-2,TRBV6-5,TGTGCCGCGGGGGACAACTATGGCTACACCTTC,CAAGDNYGYTF
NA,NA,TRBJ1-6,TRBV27,TGTGCCAGCAGTCCCAGGAGGGTGTTTCGCCCCCTCCACTTT,CASSPRRVFRPLHF
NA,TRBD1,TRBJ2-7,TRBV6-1,TGTGCCAGCAGTGAGGGGACAGGGGGCTCCTACGAGCAGTACTTC,CASSEGTGGSYEQYF
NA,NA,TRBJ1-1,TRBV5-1,TGCGCCAGCAGCTCCCCAGTGGGGGCGAACACTGAAGCTTTCTTT,CASSSPVGANTEAFF
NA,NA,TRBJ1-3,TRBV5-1,TGCGCCAGCAGCTTGGATCCTCTTGGGAACACCATATATTTT,CASSLDPLGNTIYF
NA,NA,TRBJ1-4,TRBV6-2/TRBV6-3,TGTGCCAGCAGTTACTCGGGGCGTGGAGTTTATACAGCGGCAACTAATGAAAAACTGTTTTTT,CASSYSGRGVYTAATNEKLFF
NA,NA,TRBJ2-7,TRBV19,TGTGCCAGTAGTATAGGAGGGGGCGAGCAGTACTTC,CASSIGGGEQYF
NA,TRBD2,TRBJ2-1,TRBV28,TGTGCCAGCAGCCCCGGGGCTAGCGGGGGTCGGGGTGAGCAGTTCTTC,CASSPGASGGRGEQFF
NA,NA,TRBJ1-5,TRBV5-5,TGTGCCAGCAGCTTGATGTGGGGGGCGGCGAGTGGTCAGCCCCAGCATTTT,CASSLMWGAASGQPQHF
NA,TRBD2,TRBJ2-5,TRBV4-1,TGCGCCAGCAGCGGTCTAGCGGGGGTAGAGACCCAGTACTTC,CASSGLAGVETQYF
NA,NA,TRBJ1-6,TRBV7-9,TGTGCCAGCAGCGAAGGGGTTACGATCTTTAATTCACCCCTCCACTTT,CASSEGVTIFNSPLHF
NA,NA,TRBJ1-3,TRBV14,TGTGCCAGCAGCCAAACAGGCGGAAACACCATATATTTT,CASSQTGGNTIYF
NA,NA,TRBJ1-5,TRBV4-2,TGTGCCAGCAGCCAAGCGATCGGGGGAACCAATCAGCCCCAGCATTTT,CASSQAIGGTNQPQHF
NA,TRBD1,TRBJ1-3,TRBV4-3,TGCGCCAGCAGCCAAGATAAGGCAGGGGGTGGAAACACCATATATTTT,CASSQDKAGGGNTIYF
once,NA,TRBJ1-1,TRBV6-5,TGTGCCAGCAGTACAATCGGGGGGGGAGCTTTCTTT,CASSTIGGGAFF
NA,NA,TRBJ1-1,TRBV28,TGTGCCGCGCCGGGGGTCTCGGGCACTGAAGCTTTCTTT,CAAPGVSGTEAFF
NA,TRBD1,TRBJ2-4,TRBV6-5,TGTGCCGGCTCGGGGACAGAGAAAAACATTCAGTACTTC,CAGSGTEKNIQYF
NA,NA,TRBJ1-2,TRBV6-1,TGTGCCAGCAGTGACCAGTTCTTTAACTATGGCTACACCTTC,CASSDQFFNYGYTF
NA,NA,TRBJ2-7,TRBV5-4,TGTGCCAGCAGCTTGGACAGAACCTACGAGCAGTACTTC,CASSLDRTYEQYF
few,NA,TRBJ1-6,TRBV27,TGTGCCAGCGCCCGACAGAGCTATAATTCACCCCTCCACTTT,CASARQSYNSPLHF
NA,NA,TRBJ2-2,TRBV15,TGTGCCACCAGCAGAGACAGGGCCGGGGAGCTGTTTTTT,CATSRDRAGELFF
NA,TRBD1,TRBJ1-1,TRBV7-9,TGTGCCAGCAGCTCAGACAGGGGCACTGAAGCTTTCTTT,CASSSDRGTEAFF
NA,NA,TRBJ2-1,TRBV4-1,TGCGCCAGCAGTCAGGGCCCCATAGCCGGTGAGCAGTTCTTC,CASSQGPIAGEQFF
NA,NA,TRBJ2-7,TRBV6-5,TGTGCCAGCAGGCCTGCTGCCTACGAGCAGTACTTC,CASRPAAYEQYF
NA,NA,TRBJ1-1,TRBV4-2,TGTGCCAGCAGCCAATTGGGAGGCTGGGACACTGAAGCTTTCTTT,CASSQLGGWDTEAFF
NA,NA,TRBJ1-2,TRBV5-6,TGTGCCAGCAGCTTGGAATACAGCAGCTATGGCTACACCTTC,CASSLEYSSYGYTF